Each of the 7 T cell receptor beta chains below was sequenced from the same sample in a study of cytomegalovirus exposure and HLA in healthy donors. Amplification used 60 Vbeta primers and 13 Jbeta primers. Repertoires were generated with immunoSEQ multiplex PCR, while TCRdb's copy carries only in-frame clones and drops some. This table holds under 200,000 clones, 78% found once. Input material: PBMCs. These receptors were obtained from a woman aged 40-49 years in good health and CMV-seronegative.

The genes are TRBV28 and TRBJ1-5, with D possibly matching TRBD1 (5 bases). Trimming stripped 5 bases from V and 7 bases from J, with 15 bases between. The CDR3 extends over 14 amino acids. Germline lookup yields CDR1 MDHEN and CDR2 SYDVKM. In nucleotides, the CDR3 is TGTGCCAGCAGTCTGTCTGGGGGAGGACAGCCCCAGCATTTT. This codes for CASSLSGGGQPQHF.

The chain's CDR3 is CASAGLGANVLTF. CDR3 nucleotide sequence: TGTGCCAGCGCGGGTCTTGGGGCCAACGTCCTGACTTTC. V and J are TRBV27 and TRBJ2-6; perhaps TRBD2 as D (5 bases). This CDR3 is 13 amino acids long. CDR1 and CDR2 from the germline V gene are MNHEY and SMNVEV (reference sequence). Deletions cut 8 bases from V and 3 bases from J, with 8 bases between.

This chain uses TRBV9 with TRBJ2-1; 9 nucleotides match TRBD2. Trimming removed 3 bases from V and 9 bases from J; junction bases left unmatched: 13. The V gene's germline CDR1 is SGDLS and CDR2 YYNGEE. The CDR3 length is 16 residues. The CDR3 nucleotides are TGTGCCAGCAGCGAAGTAGCGGGGGCAGGGGGAGGTGAGCAGTTCTTC. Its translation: CASSEVAGAGGGEQFF.

The CDR3: CASSSGTGSYNEQFF. Here the CDR3 DNA reads TGTGCCAGCAGTTCCGGGACAGGATCCTACAATGAGCAGTTCTTC. The J gene is TRBJ2-1, the V gene TRBV6-1; 8 bases are a match to TRBD1. The CDR3 sequence is 15 residues long. J was trimmed by 1 base and V by 5 bases; bases with no gene match: 4. Germline-derived CDR1 and CDR2 are MNHNS and SASEGT.

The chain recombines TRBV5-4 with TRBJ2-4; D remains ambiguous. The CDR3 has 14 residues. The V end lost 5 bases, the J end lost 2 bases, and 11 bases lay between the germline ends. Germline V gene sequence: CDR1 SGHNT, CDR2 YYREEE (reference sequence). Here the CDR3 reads CASSYGGSKNIQYF. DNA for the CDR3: TGTGCCAGCAGTTACGGTGGTTCCAAAAACATTCAGTACTTC. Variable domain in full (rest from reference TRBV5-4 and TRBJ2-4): ETGVTQSPTHLIKTRGQQVTLRCSSQSGHNTVSWYQQALGQGPQFIFQYYREEENGRGNFPPRFSGLQFPNYSSELNVNALELDDSALYLCASSYGGSKNIQYFGAGTRLSVL.

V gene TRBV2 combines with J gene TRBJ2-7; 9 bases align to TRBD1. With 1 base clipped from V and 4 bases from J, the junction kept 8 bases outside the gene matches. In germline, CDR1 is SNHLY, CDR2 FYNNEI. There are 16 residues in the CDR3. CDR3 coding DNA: TGTGCCAGCAGTGAAGTAGGGACAGGGCTGGCTTACGAGCAGTACTTC. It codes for CASSEVGTGLAYEQYF.

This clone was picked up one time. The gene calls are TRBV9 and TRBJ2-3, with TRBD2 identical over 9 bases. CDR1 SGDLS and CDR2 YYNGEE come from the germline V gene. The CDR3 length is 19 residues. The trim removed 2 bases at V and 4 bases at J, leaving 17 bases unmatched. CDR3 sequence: CASSVLFGGGAEVPDTQYF. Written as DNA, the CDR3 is TGTGCCAGCAGCGTTCTGTTTGGCGGGGGGGCCGAGGTCCCAGATACGCAGTATTTT.